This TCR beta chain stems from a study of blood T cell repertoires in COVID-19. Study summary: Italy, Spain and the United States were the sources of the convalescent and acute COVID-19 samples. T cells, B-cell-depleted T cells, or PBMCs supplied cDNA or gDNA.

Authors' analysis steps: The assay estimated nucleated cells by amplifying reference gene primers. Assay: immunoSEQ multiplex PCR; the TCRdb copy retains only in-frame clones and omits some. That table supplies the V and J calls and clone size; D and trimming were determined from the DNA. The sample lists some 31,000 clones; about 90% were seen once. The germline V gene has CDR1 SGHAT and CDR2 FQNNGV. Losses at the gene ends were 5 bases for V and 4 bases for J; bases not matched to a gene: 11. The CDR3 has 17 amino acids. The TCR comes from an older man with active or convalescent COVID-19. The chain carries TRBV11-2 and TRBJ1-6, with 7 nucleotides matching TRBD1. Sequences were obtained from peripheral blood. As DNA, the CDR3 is TGTGCCAGCAGCGTAAGAAGGGACAGAAGATATAATTCACCCCTCCACTTT. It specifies CASSVRRDRRYNSPLHF.